The clone carrying this T cell receptor (beta chain) has only one observation. Its antigen remains unknown. This specimen belongs to a study of cytomegalovirus exposure and HLA in healthy donors. For the study at large: Of several hundred genotyped donors, 81% grouped in the Caucasian-associated ancestry cluster. Study-wide results and limits: Certain sequence variants were highly shared and formed a cluster, and this cluster was likely a sequencing artifact.

The study ran its PCR with 60 Vbeta and 13 Jbeta primers. Clones were sequenced by immunoSEQ multiplex PCR, and TCRdb holds only the in-frame ones, with some missing. This sample has fewer than 200,000 clones, with around 81% found just once. This clonotype was obtained from a young woman in good health and CMV-seronegative. Material for sequencing was PBMCs.

This CDR3 reads CATQIQGSNYGYTF. The CDR3, as DNA: TGTGCCACCCAAATACAGGGAAGTAACTATGGCTACACCTTC. The V call is TRBV19, the J call TRBJ1-2; TRBD1 might be the D (6 bases). V gave up 10 bases and J gave up 1 base, with 16 bases separating them. This CDR3 spans 14 amino acids. Germline assignment: CDR1 LNHDA and CDR2 SQIVND (reference sequence).